The entry below describes one T cell receptor (beta chain). This record comes from a study of blood T cell repertoires in COVID-19. The germline gives CDR1 MNHEY, CDR2 SVGEGT. This CDR3 has 15 residues. V dropped 6 bases and J dropped 3 bases, with 16 bases sitting between them. TCRdb's copy holds only in-frame clones and misses some; the assay was immunoSEQ multiplex PCR. This repertoire shows approximately 88,000 clones, over 70% found once; its top ten account for approximately 8.9%. V and J are TRBV6-2 or TRBV6-3 and TRBJ2-3, with a possible D match to TRBD1 (5 bases). Sequenced: peripheral blood. The TCR comes from a man aged 50-59 years who had recovered from COVID-19. CDR3 bases: TGTGCCAGCAGCCCCGCTTCAGGGCATACAGATACGCAGTATTTT. Amino acid sequence: CASSPASGHTDTQYF.